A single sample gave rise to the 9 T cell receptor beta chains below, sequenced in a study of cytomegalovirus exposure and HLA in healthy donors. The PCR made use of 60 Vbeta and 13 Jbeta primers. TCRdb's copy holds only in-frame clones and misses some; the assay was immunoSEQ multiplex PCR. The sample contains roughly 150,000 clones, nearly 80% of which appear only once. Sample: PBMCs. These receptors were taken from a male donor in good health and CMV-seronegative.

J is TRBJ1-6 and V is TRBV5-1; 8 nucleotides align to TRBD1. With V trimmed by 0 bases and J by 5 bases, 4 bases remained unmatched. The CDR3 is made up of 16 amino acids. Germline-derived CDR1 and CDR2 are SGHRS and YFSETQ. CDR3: CASSLVGTGDNSPLHF. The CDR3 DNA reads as TGCGCCAGCAGCTTGGTAGGGACAGGAGATAATTCACCCCTCCACTTT.

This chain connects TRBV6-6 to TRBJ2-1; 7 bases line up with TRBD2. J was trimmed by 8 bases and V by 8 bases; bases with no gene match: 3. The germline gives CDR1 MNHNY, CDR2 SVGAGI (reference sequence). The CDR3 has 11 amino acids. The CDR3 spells CASGGGYEQFF. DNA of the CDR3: TGTGCCAGCGGGGGGGGGTATGAGCAGTTCTTC.

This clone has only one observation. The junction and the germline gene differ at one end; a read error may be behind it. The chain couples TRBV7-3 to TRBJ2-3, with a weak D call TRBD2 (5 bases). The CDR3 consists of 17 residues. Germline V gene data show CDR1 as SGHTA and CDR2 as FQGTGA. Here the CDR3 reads CSSSSPEIGSGTDTQYF. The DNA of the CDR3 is TGTTCCAGCAGCTCGCCGGAGATAGGGAGTGGCACAGATACGCAGTATTTT.

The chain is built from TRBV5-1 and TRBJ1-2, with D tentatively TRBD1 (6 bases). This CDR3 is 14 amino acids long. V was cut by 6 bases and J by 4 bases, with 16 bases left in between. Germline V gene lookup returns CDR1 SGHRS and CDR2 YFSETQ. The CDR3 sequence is CASTFFRGSYGYTF. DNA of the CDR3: TGCGCCAGCACCTTCTTCAGGGGAAGCTATGGCTACACCTTC.

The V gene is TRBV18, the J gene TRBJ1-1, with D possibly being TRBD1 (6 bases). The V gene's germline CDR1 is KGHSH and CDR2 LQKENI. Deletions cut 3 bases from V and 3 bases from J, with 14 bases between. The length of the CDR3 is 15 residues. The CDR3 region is CASSPMRGGYTEAFF. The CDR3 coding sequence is TGTGCCAGCTCACCGATGAGGGGGGGGTACACTGAAGCTTTCTTT.

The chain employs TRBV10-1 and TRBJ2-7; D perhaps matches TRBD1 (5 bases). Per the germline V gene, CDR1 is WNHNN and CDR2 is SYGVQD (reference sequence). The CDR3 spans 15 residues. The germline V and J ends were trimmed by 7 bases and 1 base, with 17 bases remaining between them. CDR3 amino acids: CASTDRLPGSYEQYF. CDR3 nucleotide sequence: TGCGCCAGCACCGACCGACTCCCAGGGTCCTACGAGCAGTACTTC.

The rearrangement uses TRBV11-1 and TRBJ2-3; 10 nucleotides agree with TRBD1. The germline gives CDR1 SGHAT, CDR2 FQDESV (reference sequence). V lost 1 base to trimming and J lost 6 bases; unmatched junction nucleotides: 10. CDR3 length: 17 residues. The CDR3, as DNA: TGTGCCAGCAGCTTAGAGGTAGACAGGGGGCGATTGGATACGCAGTATTTT. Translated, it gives CASSLEVDRGRLDTQYF. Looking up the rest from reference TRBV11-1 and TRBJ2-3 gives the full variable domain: EAEVAQSPRYKITEKSQAVAFWCDPISGHATLYWYRQILGQGPELLVQFQDESVVDDSQLPKDRFSAERLKGVDSTLKIQPAELGDSAMYLCASSLEVDRGRLDTQYFGPGTRLTVL.

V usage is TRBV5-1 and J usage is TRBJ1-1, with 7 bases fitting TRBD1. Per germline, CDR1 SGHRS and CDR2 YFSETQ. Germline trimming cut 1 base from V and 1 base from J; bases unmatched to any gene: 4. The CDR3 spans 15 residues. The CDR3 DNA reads TGCGCCAGCAGCTTGCGGGCAGGGGGGAACACTGAAGCTTTCTTT. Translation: CASSLRAGGNTEAFF.

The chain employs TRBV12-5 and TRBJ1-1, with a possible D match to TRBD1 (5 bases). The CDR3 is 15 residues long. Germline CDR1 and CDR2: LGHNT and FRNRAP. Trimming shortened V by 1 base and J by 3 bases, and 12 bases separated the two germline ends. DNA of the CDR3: TGTGCTAGTGGTTTGGGGGGCCCGAGAGACACTGAAGCTTTCTTT. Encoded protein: CASGLGGPRDTEAFF.